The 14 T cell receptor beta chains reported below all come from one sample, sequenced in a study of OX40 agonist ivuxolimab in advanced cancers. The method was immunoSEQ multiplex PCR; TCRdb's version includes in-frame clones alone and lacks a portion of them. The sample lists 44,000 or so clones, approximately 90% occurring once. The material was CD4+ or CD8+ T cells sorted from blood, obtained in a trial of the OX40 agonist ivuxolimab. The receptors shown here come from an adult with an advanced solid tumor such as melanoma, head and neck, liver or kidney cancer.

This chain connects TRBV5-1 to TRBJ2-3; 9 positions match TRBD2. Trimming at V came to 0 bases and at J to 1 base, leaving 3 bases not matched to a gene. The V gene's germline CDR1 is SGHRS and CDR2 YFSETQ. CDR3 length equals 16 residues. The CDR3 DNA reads TGCGCCAGCAGCTTGGGCGTAGCGGGAGGCACAGATACGCAGTATTTT. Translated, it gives CASSLGVAGGTDTQYF.

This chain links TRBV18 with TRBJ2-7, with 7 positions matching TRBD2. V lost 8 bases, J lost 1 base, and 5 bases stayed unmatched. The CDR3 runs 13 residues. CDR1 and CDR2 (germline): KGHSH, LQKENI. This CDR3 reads CASAGTMSYEQYF. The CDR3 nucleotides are TGTGCCAGCGCCGGGACTATGTCCTACGAGCAGTACTTC.

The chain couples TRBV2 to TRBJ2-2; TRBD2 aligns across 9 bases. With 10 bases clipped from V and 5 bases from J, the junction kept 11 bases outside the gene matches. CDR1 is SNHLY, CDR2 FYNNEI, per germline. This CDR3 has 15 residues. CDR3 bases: TGTGCCACTATAATAGCGGGAGCGGGAACCGGGGAGCTGTTTTTT. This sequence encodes CATIIAGAGTGELFF.

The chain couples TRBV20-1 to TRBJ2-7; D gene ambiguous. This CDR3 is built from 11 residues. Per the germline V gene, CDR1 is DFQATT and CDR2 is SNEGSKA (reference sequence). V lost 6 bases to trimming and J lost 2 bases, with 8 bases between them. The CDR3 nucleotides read TGCAGTGCCCCGGAACCCTACGAGCAGTACTTC. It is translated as CSAPEPYEQYF.

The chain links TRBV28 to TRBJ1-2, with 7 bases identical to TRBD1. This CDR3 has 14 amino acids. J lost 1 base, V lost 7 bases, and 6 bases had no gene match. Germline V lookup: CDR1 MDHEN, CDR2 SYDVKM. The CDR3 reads CASNYRGGNYGYTF. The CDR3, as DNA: TGTGCCAGCAACTACAGGGGAGGTAACTATGGCTACACCTTC.

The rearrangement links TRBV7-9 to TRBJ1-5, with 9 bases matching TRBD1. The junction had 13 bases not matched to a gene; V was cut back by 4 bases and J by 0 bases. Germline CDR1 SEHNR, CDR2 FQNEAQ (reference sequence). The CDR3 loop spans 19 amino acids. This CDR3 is CASSSSRGDRDYSNQPQHF. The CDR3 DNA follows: TGTGCCAGCAGCTCTAGTAGGGGGGACAGGGATTATAGCAATCAGCCCCAGCATTTT.

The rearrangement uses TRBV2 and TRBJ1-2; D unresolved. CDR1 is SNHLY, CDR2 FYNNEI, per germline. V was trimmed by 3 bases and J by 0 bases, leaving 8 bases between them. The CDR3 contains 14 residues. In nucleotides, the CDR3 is TGTGCCAGCAGTGAGGGCAGAGCTAACTATGGCTACACCTTC. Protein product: CASSEGRANYGYTF.

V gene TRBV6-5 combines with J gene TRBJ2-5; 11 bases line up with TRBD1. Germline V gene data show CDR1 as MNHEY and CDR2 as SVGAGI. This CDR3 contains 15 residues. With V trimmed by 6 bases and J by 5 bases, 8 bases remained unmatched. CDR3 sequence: CASSKGTGGLETQYF. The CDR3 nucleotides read TGTGCCAGCAGCAAAGGGACAGGGGGTTTGGAGACCCAGTACTTC.

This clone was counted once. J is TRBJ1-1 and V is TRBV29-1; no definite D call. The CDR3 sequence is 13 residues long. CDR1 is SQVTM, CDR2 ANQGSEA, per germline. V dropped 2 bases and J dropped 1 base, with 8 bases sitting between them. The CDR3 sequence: CSVELDGNTEAFF. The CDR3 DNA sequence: TGCAGCGTTGAATTAGATGGGAACACTGAAGCTTTCTTT. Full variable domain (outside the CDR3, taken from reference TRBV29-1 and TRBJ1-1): SAVISQKPSRDICQRGTSLTIQCQVDSQVTMMFWYRQQPGQSLTLIATANQGSEATYESGFVIDKFPISRPNLTFSTLTVSNMSPEDSSIYLCSVELDGNTEAFFGQGTRLTVV.

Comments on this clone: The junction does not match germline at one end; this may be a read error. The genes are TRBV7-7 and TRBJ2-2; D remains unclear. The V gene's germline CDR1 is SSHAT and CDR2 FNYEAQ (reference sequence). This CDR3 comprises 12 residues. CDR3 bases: TGTGCTAGCAGCTTGCCCACCGGGGAGCTGTTTTTT. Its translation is CASSLPTGELFF. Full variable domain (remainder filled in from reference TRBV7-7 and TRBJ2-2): GAGVSQSPRYKVTKRGQDVTLRCDPISSHATLYWYQQALGQGPEFLTYFNYEAQPDKSGLPSDRFSAERPEGSISTLTIQRTEQRDSAMYRCASSLPTGELFFGEGSRLTVL.

The CDR3 DNA follows: TGTGCCAGCAGCTTTGTAGCGGGGGACAATGAGCAGTTCTTC. Residues: CASSFVAGDNEQFF. The chain uses TRBV7-2 and TRBJ2-1; 9 bases agree with TRBD2. After removal of 3 bases from V and 5 bases from J, the junction contained 2 bases not matched to a gene. This CDR3 has 14 amino acids. Germline V gene data show CDR1 as SGHTA and CDR2 as FQGNSA.

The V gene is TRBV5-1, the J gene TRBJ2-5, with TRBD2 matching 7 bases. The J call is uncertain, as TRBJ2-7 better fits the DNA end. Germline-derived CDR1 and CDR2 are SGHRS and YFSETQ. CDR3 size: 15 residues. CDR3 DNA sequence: TGCGCCAGCAGCTTAACCGGGACTAACAACTACGAGCAGTACTTC. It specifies CASSLTGTNNYEQYF.

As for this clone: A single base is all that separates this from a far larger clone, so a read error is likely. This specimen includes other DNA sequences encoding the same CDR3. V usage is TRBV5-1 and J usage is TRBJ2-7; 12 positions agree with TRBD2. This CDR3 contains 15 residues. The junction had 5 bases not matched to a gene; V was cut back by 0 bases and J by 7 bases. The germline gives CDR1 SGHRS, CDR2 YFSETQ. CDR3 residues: CASSLGLAGAGEQYF. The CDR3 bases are TGCGCCAGCAGCTTGGGACTAGCGGGGGCGGGGGAGCAGTACTTC.

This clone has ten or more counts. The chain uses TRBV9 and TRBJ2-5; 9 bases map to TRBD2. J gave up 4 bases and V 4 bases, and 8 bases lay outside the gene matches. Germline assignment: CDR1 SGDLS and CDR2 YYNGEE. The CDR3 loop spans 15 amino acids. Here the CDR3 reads CASSSASGVGETQYF. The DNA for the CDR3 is TGTGCCAGCAGCTCGGCTAGCGGGGTGGGAGAGACCCAGTACTTC.